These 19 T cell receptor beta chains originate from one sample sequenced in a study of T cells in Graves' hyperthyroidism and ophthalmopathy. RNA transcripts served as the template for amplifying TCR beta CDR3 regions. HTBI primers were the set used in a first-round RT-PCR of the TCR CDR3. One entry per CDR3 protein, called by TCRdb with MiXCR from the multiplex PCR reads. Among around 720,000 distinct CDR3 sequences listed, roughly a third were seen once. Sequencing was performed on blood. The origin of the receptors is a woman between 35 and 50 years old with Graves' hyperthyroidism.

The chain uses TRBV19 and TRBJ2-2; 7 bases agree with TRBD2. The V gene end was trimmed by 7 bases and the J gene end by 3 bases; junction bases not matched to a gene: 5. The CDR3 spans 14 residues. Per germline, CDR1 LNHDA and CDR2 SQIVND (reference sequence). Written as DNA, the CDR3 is TGTGCCAGTAATGTAGCGGGTGACACCGGGGAGCTGTTTTTT. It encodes CASNVAGDTGELFF.

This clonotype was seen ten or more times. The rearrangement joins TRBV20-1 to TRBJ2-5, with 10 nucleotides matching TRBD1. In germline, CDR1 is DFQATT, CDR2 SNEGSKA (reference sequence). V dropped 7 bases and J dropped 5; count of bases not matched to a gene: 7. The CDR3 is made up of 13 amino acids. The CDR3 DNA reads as TGCAGTGTTCGGACAGGGGGAAGGGAGACCCAGTACTTC. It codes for CSVRTGGRETQYF.

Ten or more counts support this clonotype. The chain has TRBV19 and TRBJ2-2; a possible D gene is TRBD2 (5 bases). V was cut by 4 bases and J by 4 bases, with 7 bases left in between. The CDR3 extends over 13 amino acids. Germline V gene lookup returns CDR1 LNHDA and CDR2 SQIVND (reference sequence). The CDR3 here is CASSTGGTGELFF. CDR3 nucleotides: TGTGCCAGTAGTACAGGAGGCACCGGGGAGCTGTTTTTT.

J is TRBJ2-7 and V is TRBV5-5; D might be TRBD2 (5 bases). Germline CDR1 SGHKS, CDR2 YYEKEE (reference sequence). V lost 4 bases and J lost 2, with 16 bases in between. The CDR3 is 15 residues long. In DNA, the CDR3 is TGTGCCAGCAGCCAAACGACCCGGGGTACCTACGAGCAGTACTTC. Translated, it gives CASSQTTRGTYEQYF.

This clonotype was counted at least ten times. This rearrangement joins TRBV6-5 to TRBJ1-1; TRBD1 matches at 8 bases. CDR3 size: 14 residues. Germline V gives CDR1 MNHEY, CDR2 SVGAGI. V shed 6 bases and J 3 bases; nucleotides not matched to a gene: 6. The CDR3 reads CASRSGTGYTEAFF. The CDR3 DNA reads TGTGCCAGCAGATCCGGGACAGGCTACACTGAAGCTTTCTTT.

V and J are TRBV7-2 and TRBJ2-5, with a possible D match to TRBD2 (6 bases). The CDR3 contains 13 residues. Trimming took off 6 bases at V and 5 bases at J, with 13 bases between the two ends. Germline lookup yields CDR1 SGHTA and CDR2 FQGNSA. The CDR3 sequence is CASRRDLRETQYF. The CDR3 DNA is TGTGCCAGCAGGAGGGACTTGCGGGAGACCCAGTACTTC.

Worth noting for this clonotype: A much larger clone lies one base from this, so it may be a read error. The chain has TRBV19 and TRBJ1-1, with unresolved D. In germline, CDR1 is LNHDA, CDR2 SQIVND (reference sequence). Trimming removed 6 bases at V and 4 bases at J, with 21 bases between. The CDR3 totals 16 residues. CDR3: CASSRTWVGMSTEAFF. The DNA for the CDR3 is TGTGCCAGTAGCCGTACGTGGGTAGGGATGAGCACTGAAGCTTTCTTT.

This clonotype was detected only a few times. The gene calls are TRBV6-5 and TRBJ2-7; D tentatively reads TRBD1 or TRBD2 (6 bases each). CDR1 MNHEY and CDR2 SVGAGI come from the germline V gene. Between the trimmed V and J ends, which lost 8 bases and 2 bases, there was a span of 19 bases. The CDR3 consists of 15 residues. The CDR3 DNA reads TGTGCCAGCCGCTTATACCCGGAGGGGGCCTACGAGCAGTACTTC. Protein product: CASRLYPEGAYEQYF.

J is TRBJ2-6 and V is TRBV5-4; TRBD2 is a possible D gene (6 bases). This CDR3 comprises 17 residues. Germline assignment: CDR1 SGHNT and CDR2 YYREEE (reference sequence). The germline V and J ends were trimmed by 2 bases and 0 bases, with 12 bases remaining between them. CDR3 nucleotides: TGTGCCAGCAGCTTAGGAGGGTTCAGCTCTGGGGCCAACGTCCTGACTTTC. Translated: CASSLGGFSSGANVLTF.

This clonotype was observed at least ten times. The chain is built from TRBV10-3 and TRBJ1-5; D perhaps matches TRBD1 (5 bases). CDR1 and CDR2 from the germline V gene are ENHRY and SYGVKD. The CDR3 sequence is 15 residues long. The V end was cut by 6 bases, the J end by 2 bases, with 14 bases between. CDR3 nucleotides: TGTGCCATCAGCCGCCAGGGAGGAGGCAATCAGCCCCAGCATTTT. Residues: CAISRQGGGNQPQHF.

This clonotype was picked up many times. In nucleotides, the CDR3 is TGTGCCAGCAGCACGACAGGGTACACTGAAGCTTTCTTT. Translating it yields CASSTTGYTEAFF. The chain uses TRBV11-2 and TRBJ1-1; TRBD1 matches 7 bases. The germline CDR1 and CDR2 sequences are SGHAT and FQNNGV. This CDR3 has 13 residues. Trimming at V came to 5 bases and at J to 3 bases, leaving 3 bases not matched to a gene. Filled out from reference TRBV11-2 and TRBJ1-1, the complete variable domain reads EAGVAQSPRYKIIEKRQSVAFWCNPISGHATLYWYQQILGQGPKLLIQFQNNGVVDDSQLPKDRFSAERLKGVDSTLKIQPAKLEDSAVYLCASSTTGYTEAFFGQGTRLTVV.

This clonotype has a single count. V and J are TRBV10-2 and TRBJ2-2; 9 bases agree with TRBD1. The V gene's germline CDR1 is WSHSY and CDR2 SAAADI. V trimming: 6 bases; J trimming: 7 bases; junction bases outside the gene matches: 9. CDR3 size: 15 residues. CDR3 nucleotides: TGCGCCAGCAGCCCGATCCGGGACAGGGACGGGGAGCTGTTTTTT. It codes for CASSPIRDRDGELFF.

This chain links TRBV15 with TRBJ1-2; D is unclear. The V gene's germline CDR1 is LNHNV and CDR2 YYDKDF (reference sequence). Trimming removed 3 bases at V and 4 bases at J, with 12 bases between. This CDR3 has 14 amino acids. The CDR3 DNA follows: TGTGCCACCAGCAGTCCACCTGGGATCTATGGCTACACCTTC. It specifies CATSSPPGIYGYTF.

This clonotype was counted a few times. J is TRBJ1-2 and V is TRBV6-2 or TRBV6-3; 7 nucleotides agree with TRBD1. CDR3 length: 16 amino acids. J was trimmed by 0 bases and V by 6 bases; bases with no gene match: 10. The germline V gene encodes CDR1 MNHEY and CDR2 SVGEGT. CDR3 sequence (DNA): TGTGCCAGCAGCCACCGGACAGGTTATACTAACTATGGCTACACCTTC. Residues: CASSHRTGYTNYGYTF.

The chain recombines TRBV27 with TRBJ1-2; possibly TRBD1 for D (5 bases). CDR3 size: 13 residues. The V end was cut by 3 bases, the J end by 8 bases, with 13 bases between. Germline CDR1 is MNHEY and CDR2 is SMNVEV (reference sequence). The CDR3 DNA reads TGTGCCAGCAGTTTGGTAGGGGTAGGGGGCTACACCTTC. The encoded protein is CASSLVGVGGYTF.

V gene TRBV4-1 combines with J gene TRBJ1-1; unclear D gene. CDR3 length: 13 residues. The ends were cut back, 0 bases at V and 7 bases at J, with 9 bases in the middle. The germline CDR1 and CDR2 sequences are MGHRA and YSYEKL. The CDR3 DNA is TGCGCCAGCAGCCAAGATCGGGTCGTTGAAGCTTTCTTT. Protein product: CASSQDRVVEAFF.

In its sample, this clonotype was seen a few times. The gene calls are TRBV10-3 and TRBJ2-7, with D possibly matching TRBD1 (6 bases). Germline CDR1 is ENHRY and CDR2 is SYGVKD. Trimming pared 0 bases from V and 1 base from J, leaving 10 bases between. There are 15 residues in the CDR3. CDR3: CAISESGAGSYEQYF. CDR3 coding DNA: TGTGCCATCAGTGAGTCGGGGGCAGGGTCCTACGAGCAGTACTTC.

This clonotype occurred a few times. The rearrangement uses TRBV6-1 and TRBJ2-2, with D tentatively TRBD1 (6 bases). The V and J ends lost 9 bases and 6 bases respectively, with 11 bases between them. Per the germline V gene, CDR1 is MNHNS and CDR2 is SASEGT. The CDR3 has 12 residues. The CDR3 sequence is CASTGRPGELFF. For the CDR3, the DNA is TGTGCCAGTACAGGGAGACCCGGGGAGCTGTTTTTT.

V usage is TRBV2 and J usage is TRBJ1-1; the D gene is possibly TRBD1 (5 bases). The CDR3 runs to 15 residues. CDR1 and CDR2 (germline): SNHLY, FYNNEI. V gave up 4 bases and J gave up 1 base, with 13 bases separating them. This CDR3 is CASSAGTRKNTEAFF. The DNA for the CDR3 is TGTGCCAGCAGTGCAGGGACTCGAAAGAACACTGAAGCTTTCTTT.